Listed below are T cell receptor beta chains from one sample, sequenced in a study of beta chain features in type 1 diabetes. Libraries were prepared by immunoSEQ multiplex PCR; TCRdb keeps only in-frame clonotypes and omits some of them. Of about 620,000 clones in the sample, about a sixth were seen once. Sequenced material: naive CD4+ T cells from blood. The source is a man between 18 and 35 years old in good health. Each CDR3 is given with its conserved first and last residue. D genes are given only for firm matches. Clone size is not always given. Where it is, it says once, few, many or a class for expanded clones.

v_call: TRBV18; clone_size: NA; j_call: TRBJ2-1; cdr3_length: 13; d_call: TRBD2; cdr3_aa: CASSPTSGSEQFF; cdr3_nt: TGTGCCAGCTCACCAACTAGCGGGAGCGAGCAGTTCTTC
v_call: TRBV9; clone_size: few; j_call: TRBJ2-7; cdr3_length: 14; d_call: NA; cdr3_aa: CASSVGGVSYEQYF; cdr3_nt: TGTGCCAGCAGCGTAGGCGGCGTTTCCTACGAGCAGTACTTC
v_call: TRBV2; clone_size: few; j_call: TRBJ2-5; cdr3_length: 11; d_call: NA; cdr3_aa: CASTQQETQYF; cdr3_nt: TGTGCCAGCACACAGCAAGAGACCCAGTACTTC
v_call: TRBV9; clone_size: NA; j_call: TRBJ2-7; cdr3_length: 15; d_call: NA; cdr3_aa: CASSVVVTASYEQYF; cdr3_nt: TGTGCCAGCAGCGTAGTTGTGACGGCCTCCTACGAGCAGTACTTC
v_call: TRBV19; clone_size: few; j_call: TRBJ2-1; cdr3_length: 15; d_call: TRBD1; cdr3_aa: CASRIGDRGHNEQFF; cdr3_nt: TGTGCCAGTAGGATCGGGGACAGGGGGCACAATGAGCAGTTCTTC
v_call: TRBV29-1; clone_size: few; j_call: TRBJ2-3; cdr3_length: 14; d_call: TRBD2; cdr3_aa: CSAKPGLHTDTQYF; cdr3_nt: TGCAGCGCAAAACCGGGACTACACACAGATACGCAGTATTTT
v_call: TRBV6-1; clone_size: NA; j_call: TRBJ1-5; cdr3_length: 13; d_call: NA; cdr3_aa: CASSESALQPQHF; cdr3_nt: TGTGCCAGCAGTGAATCAGCCCTACAGCCCCAGCATTTT
v_call: TRBV12-5; clone_size: NA; j_call: TRBJ2-1; cdr3_length: 13; d_call: NA; cdr3_aa: CASGFNPKNEQFF; cdr3_nt: TGTGCTAGTGGTTTTAACCCAAAAAATGAGCAGTTCTTC
v_call: TRBV18; clone_size: NA; j_call: TRBJ2-7; cdr3_length: 15; d_call: TRBD1; cdr3_aa: CASSPFDREAYEQYF; cdr3_nt: TGTGCCAGCTCACCTTTTGACAGGGAAGCCTACGAGCAGTACTTC
v_call: TRBV5-4; clone_size: few; j_call: TRBJ2-3; cdr3_length: 16; d_call: TRBD2; cdr3_aa: CASRKTSGMLTDTQYF; cdr3_nt: TGTGCCAGCAGGAAGACTAGCGGCATGCTCACAGATACGCAGTATTTT
v_call: TRBV14; clone_size: few; j_call: TRBJ1-2; cdr3_length: 15; d_call: NA; cdr3_aa: CASSQGLRSNYGYTF; cdr3_nt: TGTGCCAGCAGCCAAGGGCTCCGATCTAACTATGGCTACACCTTC
v_call: TRBV19; clone_size: few; j_call: TRBJ2-7; cdr3_length: 14; d_call: TRBD1; cdr3_aa: CASSTRDSSYEQYF; cdr3_nt: TGTGCCAGTAGTACCCGGGACAGTTCCTACGAGCAGTACTTC
v_call: TRBV11-2; clone_size: few; j_call: TRBJ2-7; cdr3_length: 20; d_call: TRBD1; cdr3_aa: CASSLEYTGDAALRPYEQYF; cdr3_nt: TGTGCCAGCAGCTTAGAGTATACAGGGGACGCTGCCCTTCGTCCCTACGAGCAGTACTTC
v_call: TRBV5-1; clone_size: NA; j_call: TRBJ2-7; cdr3_length: 16; d_call: TRBD2; cdr3_aa: CASSPGGAGGLGEQYF; cdr3_nt: TGCGCCAGCAGCCCGGGAGGAGCGGGGGGGCTCGGAGAGCAGTACTTC
v_call: TRBV9; clone_size: NA; j_call: TRBJ2-3; cdr3_length: 15; d_call: TRBD1; cdr3_aa: CASSVGQGAVDTQYF; cdr3_nt: TGTGCCAGCAGCGTAGGACAGGGGGCCGTAGATACGCAGTATTTT
v_call: TRBV6-1; clone_size: NA; j_call: TRBJ2-7; cdr3_length: 15; d_call: NA; cdr3_aa: CASILAGAGPYEQYF; cdr3_nt: NA
v_call: TRBV5-1; clone_size: NA; j_call: TRBJ2-7; cdr3_length: 16; d_call: TRBD1; cdr3_aa: CASSLEGQAASYEQYF; cdr3_nt: TGCGCCAGCAGCTTGGAGGGACAGGCCGCCTCCTACGAGCAGTACTTC